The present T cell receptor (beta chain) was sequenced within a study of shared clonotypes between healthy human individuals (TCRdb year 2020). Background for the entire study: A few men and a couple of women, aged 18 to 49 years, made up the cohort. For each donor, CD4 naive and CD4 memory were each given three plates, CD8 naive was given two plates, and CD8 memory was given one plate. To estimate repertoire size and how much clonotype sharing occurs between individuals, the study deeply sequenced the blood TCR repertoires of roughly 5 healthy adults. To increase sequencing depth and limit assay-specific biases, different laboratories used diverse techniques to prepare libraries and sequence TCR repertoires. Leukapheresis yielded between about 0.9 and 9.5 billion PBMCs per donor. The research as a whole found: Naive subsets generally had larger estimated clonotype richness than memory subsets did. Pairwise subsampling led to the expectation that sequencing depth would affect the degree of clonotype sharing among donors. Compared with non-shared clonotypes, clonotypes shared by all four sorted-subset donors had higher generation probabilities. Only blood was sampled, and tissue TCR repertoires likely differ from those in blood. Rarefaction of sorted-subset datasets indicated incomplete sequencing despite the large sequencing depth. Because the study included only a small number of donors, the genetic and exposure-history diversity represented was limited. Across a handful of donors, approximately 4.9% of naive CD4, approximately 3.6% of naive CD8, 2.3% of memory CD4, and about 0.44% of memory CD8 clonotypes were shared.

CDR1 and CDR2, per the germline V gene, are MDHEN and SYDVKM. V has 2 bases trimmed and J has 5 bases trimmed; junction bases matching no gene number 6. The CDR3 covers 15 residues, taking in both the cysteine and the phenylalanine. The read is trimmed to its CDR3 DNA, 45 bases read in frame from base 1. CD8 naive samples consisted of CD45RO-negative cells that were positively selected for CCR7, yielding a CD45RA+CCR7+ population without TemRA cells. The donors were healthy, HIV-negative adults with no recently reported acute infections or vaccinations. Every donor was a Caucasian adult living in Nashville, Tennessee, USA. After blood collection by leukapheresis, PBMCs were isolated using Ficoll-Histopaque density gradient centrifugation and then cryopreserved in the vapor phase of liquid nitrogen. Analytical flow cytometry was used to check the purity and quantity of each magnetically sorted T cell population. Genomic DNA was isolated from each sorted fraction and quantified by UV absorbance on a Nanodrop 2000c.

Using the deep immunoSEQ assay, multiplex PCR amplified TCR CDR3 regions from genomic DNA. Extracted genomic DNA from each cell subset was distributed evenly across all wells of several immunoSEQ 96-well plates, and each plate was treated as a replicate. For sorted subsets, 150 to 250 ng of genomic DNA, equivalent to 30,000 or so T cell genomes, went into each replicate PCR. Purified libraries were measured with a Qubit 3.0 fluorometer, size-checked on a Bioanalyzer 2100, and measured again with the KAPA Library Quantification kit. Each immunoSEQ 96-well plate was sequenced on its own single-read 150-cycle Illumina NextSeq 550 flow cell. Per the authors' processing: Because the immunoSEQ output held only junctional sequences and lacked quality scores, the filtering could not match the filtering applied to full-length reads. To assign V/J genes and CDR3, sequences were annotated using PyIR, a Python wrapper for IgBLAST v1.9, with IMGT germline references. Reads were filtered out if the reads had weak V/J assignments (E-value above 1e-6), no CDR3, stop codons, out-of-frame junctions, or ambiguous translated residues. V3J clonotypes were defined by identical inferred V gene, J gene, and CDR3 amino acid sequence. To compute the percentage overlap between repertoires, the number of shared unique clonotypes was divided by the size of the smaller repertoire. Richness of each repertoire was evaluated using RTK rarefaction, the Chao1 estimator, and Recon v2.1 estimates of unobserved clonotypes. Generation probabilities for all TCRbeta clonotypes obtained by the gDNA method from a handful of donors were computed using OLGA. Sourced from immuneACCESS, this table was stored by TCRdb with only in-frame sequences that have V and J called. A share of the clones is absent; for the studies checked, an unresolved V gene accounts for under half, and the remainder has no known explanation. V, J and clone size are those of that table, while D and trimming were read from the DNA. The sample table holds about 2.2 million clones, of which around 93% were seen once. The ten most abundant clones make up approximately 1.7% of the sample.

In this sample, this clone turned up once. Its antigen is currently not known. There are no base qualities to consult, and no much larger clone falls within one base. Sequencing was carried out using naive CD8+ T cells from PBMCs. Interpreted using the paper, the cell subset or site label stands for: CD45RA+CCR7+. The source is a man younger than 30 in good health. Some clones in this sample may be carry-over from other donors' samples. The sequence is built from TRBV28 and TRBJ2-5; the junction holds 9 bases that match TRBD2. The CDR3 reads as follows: CASSLGTSRVETQYF. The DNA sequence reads TGTGCCAGCAGTTTAGGGACTAGCAGAGTGGAGACCCAGTACTTC.